Sequencing of this T cell receptor beta chain was carried out in a study of blood T cell repertoires in COVID-19. Study-wide context: Both acute and convalescent COVID-19 samples were obtained from the United States, Italy and Spain. From T cells, B-cell-depleted T cells, or PBMCs came the material, which was cDNA or gDNA.

The CDR3 is 15 residues long. V shed 0 bases and J shed 6 bases, with 16 bases lying between them. Germline CDR1 is SGDLS and CDR2 is YYNGEE. Original processing methods: Nucleated cell counts were estimated from reference gene primer amplification. TCRdb's table, derived via immunoSEQ multiplex PCR, lists solely in-frame clones and lacks some. That table supplies the V and J calls and clone size; D and trimming were determined from the DNA. The sample records fewer than 95,000 clones, roughly nine tenths being singletons. This clonotype was obtained from a man in his forties or fifties with acute or convalescent COVID-19. The sample consisted of peripheral blood. The chain combines TRBV9 with TRBJ2-7, with D maybe TRBD2 (7 bases). CDR3 amino acids: CASSVEGGLYSEQYF. The CDR3 DNA follows: TGTGCCAGCAGCGTAGAGGGGGGGCTCTATTCCGAGCAGTACTTC.